This T cell receptor (beta chain) was obtained from a study of shared clonotypes between healthy human individuals. Study overall: The donor group consisted of two women and a few men, aged 18 to 49.

Worth noting for this clone: Its antigen is unknown.

Sequenced by immunoSEQ multiplex PCR; TCRdb stores in-frame clones only, minus some. The sample shows roughly 660,000 clones, roughly 88% of them seen only once. General study results and limits: The generation probabilities recorded for non-shared clonotypes fell below those of clonotypes shared by all four donors. Since donors were few, the genetic and exposure-history diversity represented was limited. Clonotype sharing among donors was expected to depend on sequencing depth.

Material for sequencing was memory CD8+ T cells from PBMCs. The subset: CD45RO+ cells pooled with CCR7-negative TemRA cells. The source is a young man in good health. Some clones in this sample may be carry-over from other donors' samples.

The DNA for the CDR3 is TGTGCCACCAGCAGAGACAGGGAAGATCAGCCCCAGCATTTT. Translated, it gives CATSRDREDQPQHF. The gene calls are TRBV15 and TRBJ1-5; D possibly corresponds to TRBD1 (5 bases). Trimming removed 0 bases from V and 5 bases from J, with 8 bases in between. This CDR3 contains 14 residues. The germline V gene encodes CDR1 LNHNV and CDR2 YYDKDF (reference sequence). Combining the CDR3 with reference TRBV15 and TRBJ1-5 gives the whole variable domain DAMVIQNPRYQVTQFGKPVTLSCSQTLNHNVMYWYQQKSSQAPKLLFHYYDKDFNNEADTPDNFQSRRPNTSFCFLDIRSPGLGDTAMYLCATSRDREDQPQHFGDGTRLSIL.